Presented here are 17 T cell receptor beta chains from one specimen sequenced in a study of Tregs in tolerant kidney transplant recipients. The data were produced by immunoSEQ multiplex PCR, yet TCRdb's version contains in-frame clones alone and is incomplete. The top ten hold 0.46% of the sample, which has 85,000 to 100,000 clones, 90% to 95% seen once. The source was CD4+ T cells from blood, collected before the transplant. These receptors came from a human donor who received a combined kidney and bone marrow transplant.

The chain joins TRBV27 to TRBJ1-5; TRBD1 might be the D (6 bases). Germline CDR1 MNHEY, CDR2 SMNVEV (reference sequence). V lost 4 bases, J lost 3 bases, and 13 bases lay in between. This CDR3 has 15 amino acids. The CDR3, as DNA: TGTGCCAGCAGTTCAACGACAGGTCCCAATCAGCCCCAGCATTTT. This gives the protein CASSSTTGPNQPQHF.

This rearrangement joins TRBV29-1 to TRBJ1-1; D may be TRBD1 (5 bases). Germline CDR1 is SQVTM and CDR2 is ANQGSEA. Trimming took off 7 bases at V and 1 base at J, with 10 bases between the two ends. The CDR3 consists of 12 residues. CDR3 in DNA: TGCAGCGCTGGAGGGGCGAACACTGAAGCTTTCTTT. Its protein product is CSAGGANTEAFF. The full variable domain, in which reference TRBV29-1 and TRBJ1-1 provide the parts outside the CDR3, is SAVISQKPSRDICQRGTSLTIQCQVDSQVTMMFWYRQQPGQSLTLIATANQGSEATYESGFVIDKFPISRPNLTFSTLTVSNMSPEDSSIYLCSAGGANTEAFFGQGTRLTVV.

In nucleotides, the CDR3 is TGTGCCAGCAGCTTAGAACAGTACGAGCAGTACTTC. It specifies CASSLEQYEQYF. The chain recombines TRBV7-9 with TRBJ2-7; D call uncertain. Germline lookup yields CDR1 SEHNR and CDR2 FQNEAQ (reference sequence). V was trimmed by 1 base and J by 4 bases, leaving 5 bases between them. The CDR3 is 12 residues long.

The chain carries TRBV11-1 and TRBJ1-4, with D possibly matching TRBD1 (5 bases). Germline CDR1 is SGHAT and CDR2 is FQDESV (reference sequence). This CDR3 contains 14 residues. The V and J ends lost 4 bases and 6 bases respectively, with 12 bases between them. The CDR3 DNA reads as TGTGCCAGCAGCTCAGGGATAGGGGATGAAAAACTGTTTTTT. Encoded protein: CASSSGIGDEKLFF.

The V gene is TRBV11-1, the J gene TRBJ2-1; 10 bases fit TRBD2. CDR3 length: 13 amino acids. The trim removed 6 bases at V and 9 bases at J, leaving 5 bases unmatched. Germline loops: CDR1 SGHAT, CDR2 FQDESV (reference sequence). CDR3 nucleotide sequence: TGTGCCAGCAGGCTAGCGGGAGCTGGTGAGCAGTTCTTC. Translating gives CASRLAGAGEQFF.

V usage is TRBV4-1 and J usage is TRBJ2-2; 9 bases agree with TRBD1. The ends lost 4 bases at V and 9 bases at J; junction bases unmatched: 18. This CDR3 comprises 18 residues. CDR1 and CDR2 (germline): MGHRA, YSYEKL. The CDR3 is CASSPSDRGMFPQRELFF. CDR3 nucleotide sequence: TGCGCCAGCAGCCCATCGGACAGGGGAATGTTTCCTCAAAGGGAGCTGTTTTTT.

V and J are TRBV7-9 and TRBJ1-4; 9 bases align to TRBD1. This CDR3 contains 14 residues. CDR1 and CDR2 from the germline V gene are SEHNR and FQNEAQ (reference sequence). V lost 5 bases to trimming and J lost 7 bases; unmatched junction nucleotides: 5. DNA of the CDR3: TGTGCCAGCAGCAAGCCGACAGGGGGTGAAAAACTGTTTTTT. This gives the protein CASSKPTGGEKLFF. The full variable domain, rest sourced from reference TRBV7-9 and TRBJ1-4, is DTGVSQNPRHKITKRGQNVTFRCDPISEHNRLYWYRQTLGQGPEFLTYFQNEAQLEKSRLLSDRFSAERPKGSFSTLEIQRTEQGDSAMYLCASSKPTGGEKLFFGSGTQLSVL.

V usage is TRBV7-2 and J usage is TRBJ2-7, with 10 positions matching TRBD1. Germline V lookup: CDR1 SGHTA, CDR2 FQGNSA. V was clipped by 5 bases and J by 4 bases; unmatched bases: 8. The CDR3 has 15 residues. The CDR3 loop is CASSPPGQGRYEQYF. In nucleotides, the CDR3 is TGTGCCAGCAGCCCGCCGGGACAGGGGAGGTACGAGCAGTACTTC.

The chain is built from TRBV5-8 and TRBJ2-7; maybe TRBD1 (6 bases). This CDR3 spans 14 amino acids. The germline gives CDR1 SGHTS, CDR2 YDEGEE. V was trimmed by 2 bases and J by 3 bases, leaving 12 bases between them. The DNA of the CDR3 is TGTGCCAGCAGCTTCCAGGGGACATACTACGAGCAGTACTTC. It is translated as CASSFQGTYYEQYF.

This chain connects TRBV30 to TRBJ2-1; 8 bases map to TRBD2. In germline, CDR1 is GTSNPN, CDR2 SVGIG (reference sequence). This CDR3 spans 14 amino acids. V dropped 2 bases and J dropped 5; count of bases not matched to a gene: 5. CDR3 protein: CAWSKLREDNEQFF. The DNA of the CDR3 is TGTGCCTGGAGTAAGTTGCGGGAGGACAATGAGCAGTTCTTC. The variable domain in full, with the rest retrieved from reference TRBV30 and TRBJ2-1, is SQTIHQWPATLVQPVGSPLSLECTVEGTSNPNLYWYRQAAGRGLQLLFYSVGIGQISSEVPQNLSASRPQDRQFILSSKKLLLSDSGFYLCAWSKLREDNEQFFGPGTRLTVL.

This clone came up a few times. The genes are TRBV10-3 and TRBJ2-1; 8 bases line up with TRBD2. CDR1 ENHRY and CDR2 SYGVKD come from the germline V gene. This CDR3 is built from 14 residues. J gave up 5 bases and V 2 bases, and 2 bases lay outside the gene matches. The CDR3 sequence: CAISEERGHNEQFF. Written as DNA, the CDR3 is TGTGCCATCAGTGAGGAGCGGGGGCACAATGAGCAGTTCTTC.

The rearrangement joins TRBV7-9 to TRBJ1-2; D is ambiguous. Germline CDR1 SEHNR, CDR2 FQNEAQ (reference sequence). The V end was cut by 1 base, the J end by 7 bases, with 16 bases between. This CDR3 is 15 amino acids long. The CDR3 region is CASSLVAVAPVGYTF. The DNA of the CDR3 is TGTGCCAGCAGCTTAGTGGCGGTTGCCCCCGTTGGCTACACCTTC.

The V and J genes are TRBV23-1 and TRBJ1-4; a weak D match, TRBD1 (5 bases). TRBV23-1 is recorded as an ORF, its role being uncertain. The V gene lost 6 bases and the J gene lost 8 bases, with 19 bases spanning the gap. CDR3 size: 15 residues. CDR3: CASSAGRWGDEKLFF. The CDR3 nucleotides are TGCGCCAGCAGCGCGGGAAGATGGGGGGACGAAAAACTGTTTTTT.

The chain employs TRBV7-8 and TRBJ1-1; D not resolved. The CDR3 extends over 13 amino acids. Germline CDR1 and CDR2: SGHVS and FQNEAQ. V dropped 5 bases and J dropped 1 base, with 8 bases sitting between them. This chain's CDR3 is CASSVTANTEAFF. The CDR3 DNA reads TGTGCCAGCAGCGTAACAGCGAACACTGAAGCTTTCTTT.

The rearrangement uses TRBV6-6 and TRBJ1-5; perhaps TRBD1 as D (6 bases). Deletions cut 5 bases from V and 4 bases from J, with 15 bases between. CDR3 length: 15 amino acids. Germline CDR1 MNHNY, CDR2 SVGAGI (reference sequence). The CDR3 here is CASSDVGQSNQPQHF. CDR3 DNA: TGTGCCAGCAGTGACGTGGGACAAAGTAATCAGCCCCAGCATTTT.

The chain carries TRBV7-6 and TRBJ1-2; 10 bases are a match to TRBD1. V lost 2 bases, J lost 8 bases, and 17 bases stayed unmatched. The CDR3 covers 18 residues. The germline gives CDR1 SGHVS, CDR2 FNYEAQ. This chain's CDR3 is CASSLRYESGTGVYGYTF. CDR3 bases: TGTGCCAGCAGCTTAAGATACGAGTCGGGGACAGGGGTGTACGGCTACACCTTC.

V and J are TRBV18 and TRBJ1-1; tentative D call: TRBD1 (5 bases). Germline V gene lookup returns CDR1 KGHSH and CDR2 LQKENI. This CDR3 is 16 amino acids long. The V and J ends lost 6 bases and 0 bases respectively, with 17 bases between them. The CDR3 region is CASSRQTTGMNTEAFF. CDR3 coding DNA: TGTGCCAGCTCGCGACAGACAACCGGTATGAACACTGAAGCTTTCTTT.